This is a list of T cell receptor beta chains from one sample in a study of cytomegalovirus exposure and HLA in healthy donors. Generated by immunoSEQ multiplex PCR, the TCRdb table keeps only in-frame clones and is missing some. The listing contains 100,000 to 150,000 clones. The specimen sequenced was PBMCs. All receptors come from a woman in her 40s in good health and CMV-seropositive. CDR3s include the opening cysteine and the closing phenylalanine or tryptophan. D genes are given only for firm matches.

v_gene	d_gene	j_gene	CDR3aa	CDR3nt
TRBV30	.	TRBJ2-3	CAWSGLALGTDTQYF	TGTGCCTGGAGTGGGCTAGCTTTAGGCACAGATACGCAGTATTTT
TRBV7-8	.	TRBJ2-2	CASSLGQGSTGELFF	TGTGCCAGCAGCTTGGGGCAGGGGTCCACCGGGGAGCTGTTTTTT
TRBV18	.	TRBJ1-1	CASSPPADTEAFF	TGTGCCAGCTCACCACCGGCGGACACTGAAGCTTTCTTT
TRBV28	TRBD2	TRBJ2-7	CASILREGYEQYF	TGTGCCAGCATCTTGCGGGAGGGCTACGAGCAGTACTTC
TRBV5-1	.	TRBJ1-1	CASSLNVGTEAFF	TGCGCCAGCAGCTTGAATGTCGGCACTGAAGCTTTCTTT
TRBV19	TRBD1	TRBJ2-3	CASRQGTSTDTQYF	TGTGCCAGTAGACAGGGGACAAGCACAGATACGCAGTATTTT
TRBV6-1	.	TRBJ2-7	CASSVTYEQYF	TGTGCCAGCAGTGTAACATACGAGCAGTACTTC
TRBV5-6	TRBD1	TRBJ1-4	CASSSGTGSNEKLFF	TGTGCCAGCAGCTCCGGGACAGGGTCAAATGAAAAACTGTTTTTT
TRBV6-5	.	TRBJ2-6	CASSSGGSGANVLTF	TGTGCCAGCAGTTCCGGGGGCTCTGGGGCCAACGTCCTGACTTTC
TRBV10-3	TRBD2	TRBJ2-7	CAIALAGSYEQYF	TGTGCCATCGCCCTAGCGGGATCCTACGAGCAGTACTTC
TRBV7-7	.	TRBJ2-2	CASSSSGLLNTGELFF	TGTGCCAGCAGCTCCTCGGGACTCCTAAACACCGGGGAGCTGTTTTTT
TRBV7-8	.	TRBJ1-5	CASSFRGSQPQHF	TGTGCCAGCAGCTTTCGTGGGAGTCAGCCCCAGCATTTT
TRBV7-6	TRBD2	TRBJ2-5	CASSPRGVQETQYF	TGTGCCAGCAGCCCACGGGGGGTCCAAGAGACCCAGTACTTC
TRBV6-5	TRBD1	TRBJ2-7	CASEGQDGYEQYF	TGTGCCAGCGAGGGACAGGATGGATACGAGCAGTACTTC
TRBV5-4	.	TRBJ2-3	CASSFPRAGTDTQYF	TGTGCCAGCAGCTTCCCGAGGGCGGGCACAGATACGCAGTATTTT
TRBV19	.	TRBJ1-3	CASSISTMSSGNTIYF	TGTGCCAGTAGTATTTCCACTATGAGCTCTGGAAACACCATATATTTT
TRBV6-5	.	TRBJ2-1	CASSFGSPYNEQFF	TGTGCCAGCAGTTTCGGTAGTCCCTACAATGAGCAGTTCTTC
TRBV27	.	TRBJ1-5	CASSSGAGTNQPQHF	TGTGCCAGCAGTTCCGGAGCGGGTACCAATCAGCCCCAGCATTTT
TRBV9	TRBD2	TRBJ2-1	CASSPEGLAGLGEQFF	TGTGCCAGCAGCCCAGAAGGTCTAGCGGGATTGGGTGAGCAGTTCTTC
TRBV7-9	TRBD2	TRBJ2-1	CASSLRGSPSYNEQFF	TGTGCCAGCAGCTTACGCGGGAGCCCTTCCTACAATGAGCAGTTCTTC
TRBV19	TRBD2	TRBJ2-1	CASSISHTSGRFNEQFF	TGTGCCAGTAGTATAAGCCATACTAGCGGGAGGTTCAATGAGCAGTTCTTC
TRBV9	.	TRBJ2-1	CASSANNEQFF	TGTGCCAGCAGCGCTAACAATGAGCAGTTCTTC
TRBV6-4	TRBD2	TRBJ2-3	CASSPLVAGATDTQYF	TGTGCCAGCAGCCCCCTTGTAGCGGGAGCTACAGATACGCAGTATTTT
TRBV6-4	TRBD2	TRBJ2-3	CASSEGGRSTDTQYF	TGTGCCAGCAGTGAAGGCGGGAGAAGCACAGATACGCAGTATTTT
TRBV5-1	TRBD2	TRBJ2-3	CASSLLTSGRSDTQYF	TGCGCCAGCAGCTTGCTTACTAGCGGGAGATCAGATACGCAGTATTTT
TRBV27	TRBD2	TRBJ2-3	CASSLAGGEARTQYF	TGTGCCAGCAGCTTAGCGGGGGGGGAGGCTCGTACGCAGTATTTT
TRBV6-1	.	TRBJ1-5	CASSEATASNQPQHF	TGTGCCAGCAGTGAAGCGACAGCTAGCAATCAGCCCCAGCATTTT
TRBV11-3	.	TRBJ2-7	CASSLNGYEQYF	TGTGCCAGCAGCTTAAACGGCTACGAGCAGTACTTC
TRBV27	TRBD2	TRBJ2-1	CASSFNLAGASYNEQFF	TGTGCCAGCAGTTTCAATCTAGCGGGTGCCTCCTACAATGAGCAGTTCTTC
TRBV28	TRBD2	TRBJ2-1	CASSFDGRFNEQFF	TGTGCCAGCAGTTTTGACGGGAGGTTCAATGAGCAGTTCTTC
TRBV19	.	TRBJ1-1	CASSINVVTNTEAFF	TGTGCCAGTAGTATTAACGTGGTGACAAACACTGAAGCTTTCTTT
TRBV7-7	TRBD1	TRBJ2-2	CASSLGQGNGELFF	TGTGCCAGCAGCTTAGGACAGGGGAACGGGGAGCTGTTTTTT
TRBV28	.	TRBJ1-2	CASTLPQTGPYGYTF	TGTGCCAGCACCCTCCCCCAAACAGGGCCCTATGGCTACACCTTC
TRBV19	TRBD1	TRBJ1-1	CASSRQGLTEAFF	TGTGCCAGTAGTCGACAGGGTCTGACTGAAGCTTTCTTT
TRBV27	TRBD1	TRBJ1-4	CASTQTGGYEKLFF	TGTGCCAGCACCCAGACAGGGGGCTATGAAAAACTGTTTTTT
TRBV28	.	TRBJ1-6	CASLSSYNSPLHF	TGTGCCAGCCTAAGCTCCTATAATTCACCCCTCCACTTT
TRBV27	TRBD1	TRBJ2-7	CASRTGADEQYF	TGTGCCAGCAGGACAGGGGCAGACGAGCAGTACTTC
TRBV6-6	TRBD1	TRBJ1-2	CASSSQDRGRDGYTF	TGTGCCAGCAGTTCCCAAGATAGGGGGCGGGATGGCTACACCTTC
TRBV2	.	TRBJ2-3	CASKKGVDTQYF	TGCGCCAGCAAAAAGGGAGTAGATACGCAGTATTTT
TRBV6-4	TRBD1	TRBJ1-1	CASSDSPGQGEAFF	TGTGCCAGCAGTGATTCCCCGGGACAGGGGGAAGCTTTCTTT
TRBV28	TRBD2	TRBJ2-7	CAITSGSSYEQYF	TGTGCCATCACTAGCGGCAGCTCCTACGAGCAGTACTTC
TRBV19	TRBD2	TRBJ2-1	CASSPSGGAYNEQFF	TGTGCCAGTAGTCCTAGCGGGGGGGCCTACAATGAGCAGTTCTTC
TRBV19	.	TRBJ2-6	CASSVPQGSGANVLTF	TGTGCCAGTAGTGTTCCCCAGGGGTCTGGGGCCAACGTCCTGACTTTC
TRBV7-9	.	TRBJ2-7	CASSLGPGAREQYF	TGTGCCAGCAGCTTAGGCCCGGGAGCGCGCGAGCAGTACTTC